These T cell receptor beta chains were read from a single sample in a study of blood T cells in healthy people across ages. One entry per CDR3 protein results from TCRdb running MiXCR on the 5' RACE reads. The data hold more than 1,400,000 distinct CDR3 sequences, with approximately 42% observed a single time. Sequencing was carried out using blood. The source of these receptors is a young woman in good health. Both conserved end residues are part of each CDR3. A D gene is named only where the DNA matches it firmly. Rows may omit the clone size; those that give it use once, few, many or a size class.

D gene | clone size | J gene | V gene | CDR3 protein | CDR3 DNA
TRBD2 | few | TRBJ2-4 | TRBV6-2/TRBV6-3 | CASSFLGTSGGTRTPKNIQYF | TGTGCCAGCAGTTTCCTCGGGACTAGCGGGGGTACCCGAACCCCAAAAAACATTCAGTACTTC
TRBD1 | few | TRBJ1-4 | TRBV25-1 | CASGRTGAEKLFF | TGTGCCAGCGGGAGGACAGGGGCTGAAAAACTGTTTTTT
TRBD1 | few | TRBJ2-7 | TRBV5-1 | CASSLGDSFSYEQYF | TGCGCCAGCAGCTTGGGGGACAGTTTCTCCTACGAGCAGTACTTC
TRBD1 | few | TRBJ2-3 | TRBV9 | CASSVATGSSTDTQYF | TGTGCCAGCAGCGTAGCGACAGGGTCTAGCACAGATACGCAGTATTTT
- | few | TRBJ1-2 | TRBV10-2 | CASSESLGEGSYGYTF | TGCGCCAGCAGTGAGTCTTTGGGGGAAGGATCCTATGGCTACACCTTC
- | - | TRBJ2-7 | TRBV12-3/TRBV12-4 | CASSLGVEDEQYF | TGTGCCAGCAGTTTAGGGGTGGAGGATGAGCAGTACTTC
- | - | TRBJ1-1 | TRBV12-3/TRBV12-4 | CASSLTPTEAFF | TGTGCCAGCAGCCTTACGCCGACTGAAGCTTTCTTT
- | - | TRBJ1-1 | TRBV25-1 | CASSSTHLNTEAFF | TGTGCCAGCAGTTCAACCCACCTGAACACTGAAGCTTTCTTT
- | - | TRBJ1-4 | TRBV29-1 | CSAREANEKLFF | TGCAGTGCCCGGGAAGCTAATGAAAAACTGTTTTTT
- | few | TRBJ1-1 | TRBV20-1 | CSARKGSEAFF | TGCAGTGCTCGAAAGGGTTCTGAAGCTTTCTTT
- | many | TRBJ2-4 | TRBV5-1 | CASSLAGRLVAKNIQYF | TGCGCCAGCAGCTTGGCCGGACGCCTGGTGGCCAAAAACATTCAGTACTTC
- | - | TRBJ2-2 | TRBV12-3/TRBV12-4 | CASSLKTEELFF | TGTGCCAGCAGTTTAAAGACCGAGGAGCTGTTTTTT
TRBD2 | - | TRBJ2-3 | TRBV20-1 | CSARDIAGGTTDTQYF | TGCAGTGCTAGAGATATAGCGGGAGGCACCACAGATACGCAGTATTTT
- | few | TRBJ2-5 | TRBV6-6 | CASSAQAEGTQYF | TGTGCCAGCTCAGCGCAGGCGGAAGGGACCCAGTACTTC
TRBD1 | few | TRBJ1-5 | TRBV6-5 | CASSWTGSNQPQHF | TGTGCCAGCAGTTGGACAGGGAGCAATCAGCCCCAGCATTTT
TRBD2 | - | TRBJ2-1 | TRBV7-9 | CASSPLWTSGVGEQFF | TGTGCCAGCAGCCCCCTTTGGACTAGCGGGGTCGGTGAGCAGTTCTTC
TRBD2 | few | TRBJ2-7 | TRBV5-1 | CASSGSGGLSYEQYF | TGCGCCAGCAGCGGGAGCGGGGGCCTTTCCTACGAGCAGTACTTC
TRBD2 | few | TRBJ2-1 | TRBV5-6 | CASSFRIAGPPGNEQFF | TGTGCCAGCAGCTTTCGGATAGCGGGGCCCCCGGGGAATGAGCAGTTCTTC
- | - | TRBJ2-3 | TRBV29-1 | CSALKATDTQYF | TGCAGCGCCCTAAAAGCCACAGATACGCAGTATTTT
- | - | TRBJ1-2 | TRBV7-9 | CASSLAGPNRNYGYTF | TGTGCCAGCAGCTTAGCTGGACCGAACAGAAACTATGGCTACACCTTC
TRBD2 | few | TRBJ2-5 | TRBV3-1 | CASSQDHGGEETQYF | TGTGCCAGCAGCCAAGATCACGGGGGGGAAGAGACCCAGTACTTC
TRBD1 | - | TRBJ1-1 | TRBV11-2 | CASSRQGRGITEAFF | TGTGCCAGCAGCCGACAGGGACGGGGGATCACTGAAGCTTTCTTT
- | - | TRBJ1-2 | TRBV29-1 | CSVDVRLYGYTF | TGCAGCGTTGATGTCAGGCTATATGGCTACACCTTC
TRBD1 | - | TRBJ1-1 | TRBV20-1 | CSALPRQGLTEAFF | TGCAGTGCCTTACCACGACAGGGACTCACTGAAGCTTTCTTT
TRBD1 | - | TRBJ1-2 | TRBV10-3 | CVISKSGTGERVYTF | TGTGTCATCAGTAAATCCGGGACAGGGGAGAGGGTCTACACCTTC
TRBD1 | - | TRBJ1-5 | TRBV27 | CASRATGGLGQPQHF | TGTGCCAGCCGAGCCACAGGGGGCCTGGGTCAGCCCCAGCATTTT
TRBD1 | - | TRBJ1-2 | TRBV6-1 | CASSGGTASPHGYTF | TGTGCCAGCAGTGGAGGGACAGCTTCTCCTCATGGCTACACCTTC
- | - | TRBJ1-1 | TRBV3-1 | CASSQVREAEAFF | TGTGCCAGCAGCCAAGTAAGGGAGGCTGAAGCTTTCTTT
- | - | TRBJ2-1 | TRBV29-1 | CRALMQFF | TGCAGAGCTTTGATGCAGTTCTTC
- | - | TRBJ2-1 | TRBV10-3 | CAISEVGGGEQFF | TGTGCCATCAGTGAGGTTGGGGGGGGCGAGCAGTTCTTC
- | - | TRBJ1-2 | TRBV2 | CASSEALREKYTF | TGTGCCAGCAGTGAAGCCCTAAGGGAGAAATACACCTTC
- | - | TRBJ2-5 | TRBV12-3/TRBV12-4 | CASSFAPPGETQYF | TGTGCCAGCAGTTTCGCCCCCCCGGGTGAGACCCAGTACTTC
TRBD2 | few | TRBJ2-7 | TRBV27 | CASSYLAGTSYEQYF | TGTGCCAGCAGTTACCTAGCCGGGACTAGCTACGAGCAGTACTTC
- | many | TRBJ1-2 | TRBV12-3/TRBV12-4 | CASNPAGRSRTYGYTF | TGTGCCAGCAACCCCGCGGGACGGTCGCGAACGTATGGCTACACCTTC
TRBD1 | - | TRBJ2-7 | TRBV6-1 | CASRVDRVPYEQYF | TGTGCCAGCAGAGTAGACAGGGTCCCGTACGAGCAGTACTTC
- | - | TRBJ1-1 | TRBV2 | CASSEEKNTEAFF | TGTGCCAGCAGTGAAGAGAAGAACACTGAAGCTTTCTTT
- | once | TRBJ2-4 | TRBV7-2 | CASSPRDPRQQYF | TGTGCCAGCAGCCCTCGGGACCCCCGGCAGCAGTACTTC